Listed here are 10 T cell receptor beta chains from one sample, sequenced in a study of T cell repertoires in cytomegalovirus infection. A single record per CDR3 protein comes from TCRdb applying MiXCR to the reads. The profile shows just over 300,000 distinct CDR3 sequences, 15% to 20% of them singletons. The source material was PBMCs. These receptor sequences come from a human donor in good health (CMV status not recorded). Some clones in this sample may be carry-over from other donors' samples.

This clonotype has ten or more counts. The J gene is TRBJ2-1, the V gene TRBV7-2, with 12 bases lining up with TRBD2. The CDR3 loop spans 17 amino acids. The germline V gene encodes CDR1 SGHTA and CDR2 FQGNSA. V trimming: 0 bases; J trimming: 2 bases; junction bases outside the gene matches: 2. As DNA, the CDR3 is TGTGCCAGCAGCTTAGCCCTAGCGGGGGGGCCCTACAATGAGCAGTTCTTC. Encoded protein: CASSLALAGGPYNEQFF.

The rearrangement joins TRBV28 to TRBJ1-5; no firm D call. V was pared by 5 bases and J by 0 bases, with 17 bases between. The CDR3 contains 17 residues. Germline V gives CDR1 MDHEN, CDR2 SYDVKM. CDR3 region: CASSRIQITNSNQPQHF. The DNA of the CDR3 is TGTGCCAGCAGTCGTATACAGATTACGAATAGCAATCAGCCCCAGCATTTT. Combining the CDR3 with reference TRBV28 and TRBJ1-5 gives the whole variable domain DVKVTQSSRYLVKRTGEKVFLECVQDMDHENMFWYRQDPGLGLRLIYFSYDVKMKEKGDIPEGYSVSREKKERFSLILESASTNQTSMYLCASSRIQITNSNQPQHFGDGTRLSIL.

This clonotype showed up just a few times. This chain joins TRBV2 and TRBJ1-5; D not resolved. The CDR3 spans 12 residues. Germline V gene sequence: CDR1 SNHLY, CDR2 FYNNEI. V was shortened by 8 bases and J by 4 bases, with 9 bases between the two germline ends. The CDR3 nucleotides read TGTGCCAGCCGGGCCCTTAATCAGCCCCAGCATTTT. Translating gives CASRALNQPQHF.

This clonotype was detected ten times or more. The chain employs TRBV12-3 or TRBV12-4 and TRBJ2-5; 8 positions match TRBD2. This CDR3 spans 12 amino acids. Trimming at V came to 10 bases and at J to 6 bases, leaving 7 bases not matched to a gene. CDR3 sequence (DNA): TGTGCCACAAGTAGCGGGGTGAAGACCCAGTACTTC. It codes for CATSSGVKTQYF.

This chain links TRBV2 with TRBJ2-5, with no clear D. Germline values: CDR1 SNHLY, CDR2 FYNNEI. This CDR3 contains 11 residues. V dropped 6 bases and J dropped 7 bases, with 9 bases sitting between them. The CDR3 coding sequence is TGTGCCAGCAGGGCCATTGGGACCCAGTACTTC. This sequence encodes CASRAIGTQYF.

Many counts were recorded for this clonotype. Here the CDR3 reads CASSSGLYTEAFF. In DNA form, the CDR3 reads TGTGCCAGCAGCTCAGGACTGTACACTGAAGCTTTCTTT. The V gene is TRBV7-2, the J gene TRBJ1-1; no clear D. This CDR3 is built from 13 residues. Trimming pared 4 bases from V and 3 bases from J, leaving 9 bases between. Germline-derived CDR1 and CDR2 are SGHTA and FQGNSA.

Details on this clonotype: It may be a read error: a sequence one base away is much more abundant. The CDR3: CASSFAGVGYTF. The CDR3 coding sequence is TGTGCCAGCAGTTTTGCAGGGGTTGGCTACACCTTC. The chain employs TRBV12-3 or TRBV12-4 and TRBJ1-2; D is perhaps TRBD1 (6 bases). The CDR3 totals 12 residues. Trimming shortened V by 3 bases and J by 7 bases, and 9 bases separated the two germline ends.

On this clonotype itself: Being one base from a much bigger clone, this may be a read error. The V gene is TRBV6-6, the J gene TRBJ1-1, with D tentatively TRBD1 (5 bases). Germline V gene sequence: CDR1 MNHNY, CDR2 SVGAGI (reference sequence). The CDR3 length is 14 residues. With 8 bases removed from V and 4 bases from J, the gap between germline ends came to 17 bases. The CDR3 nucleotides read TGTGCCAGCTGGGGAGGGGAATTGGGCACTGAAGCTTTCTTT. Encoded protein: CASWGGELGTEAFF.

This clonotype was found a few times. For the CDR3, the DNA is TGTGCCAGTAGTACCGGGACTAGCGCCCGCGGATTAGCCAAAAACATTCAGTACTTC. It encodes CASSTGTSARGLAKNIQYF. The chain carries TRBV19 and TRBJ2-4, with 10 bases matching TRBD2. The CDR3 runs to 19 residues. Germline trimming cut 4 bases from V and 0 bases from J; bases unmatched to any gene: 12. CDR1 and CDR2 (germline): LNHDA, SQIVND (reference sequence). Full variable domain (remainder filled in from reference TRBV19 and TRBJ2-4): DGGITQSPKYLFRKEGQNVTLSCEQNLNHDAMYWYRQDPGQGLRLIYYSQIVNDFQKGDIAEGYSVSREKKESFPLTVTSAQKNPTAFYLCASSTGTSARGLAKNIQYFGAGTRLSVL.

The rearrangement joins TRBV20-1 to TRBJ2-1, with TRBD2 identical over 10 bases. CDR1 and CDR2 from the germline V gene are DFQATT and SNEGSKA (reference sequence). J was trimmed by 0 bases and V by 1 base; bases with no gene match: 6. The CDR3 runs 17 residues. The CDR3: CSARGLAGRSSYNEQFF. The CDR3 DNA sequence: TGCAGTGCTAGAGGACTAGCGGGCCGCAGCTCCTACAATGAGCAGTTCTTC.